This TCR beta chain was sequenced for a study of monozygotic twins with inflammatory bowel disease (dated by TCRdb to about 2019). About the full investigation: The complete study included 28 monozygotic twin pairs: 19 IBD-discordant Danish pairs and nine German pairs, of which four were IBD-concordant and five were IBD-discordant. The search for disease-associated traits relied mainly on comparing, within discordant pairs, IBD patients with their genetically identical healthy co-twins. Each individual had, on average, about 151 000 unique TCRalpha sequences and 181 000 unique TCRbeta sequences available for analysis. Results the study describes overall, beyond this receptor: Different T cell subtypes could not be distinguished in the analysis. Compared with healthy twins, IBD patients had fewer clonotypes in common with other individuals, a difference most pronounced in patients showing signs of disease activity. Differing immunosuppressive treatments among patients may have added background noise and inter-individual variability to the repertoires. The results gave no support for a single strong signal or clonotype linked to IBD. Concordant and discordant twins showed no difference in repertoire similarity, possibly because of limited statistical power. TCRbeta repertoire diversity, by inverse Simpson index, was decreased in IBD patients compared with their healthy co-twins.

Library construction relied on 5' RACE. Each TCR library was prepared from about 3.5 ug of total RNA. For each sample, cDNA synthesis with SMARTScribe reverse transcriptase was split into eight separate reactions. Unique molecular identifiers containing a 6-nucleotide sample barcode were introduced through template switching during cDNA synthesis. Amplification of TCRalpha and TCRbeta cDNA involved two nested PCRs of 16 and 9 cycles, and each PCR was followed by bead purification. Before amplification, the cDNA was treated with uracil DNA-glycosylase and purified using the QIAquick PCR purification kit. The second PCR was the step at which Illumina TruSeq-compatible adapters and sample-specific barcodes were added. TapeStation and Qubit were used to check library quality and concentration, and 4.5 to 6.5 ng of each library was pooled. Pooled libraries were sequenced on an Illumina HiSeq2500 single-index Rapid Run with 2 x 100 bp reads and custom sequencing primers. As for the authors' bioinformatics: MiGEC version 1.2.6 was used for UMI-based consensus assembly to correct PCR and sequencing errors. V(D)J alignment, clonotype assembly and CDR3 extraction were performed with MiXCR version 2.1.1. To normalise gene usage, clonotype sharing and MAIT/NKT TCR abundance, the top 1000, 10 000 and 20 000 clonotypes in each sample were analysed. After downsampling to 27 000 UMIs, diversity was calculated as the inverse Simpson index using the vegan R package. Paired Mann-Whitney U tests were applied to discordant twin pairs, with Benjamini-Hochberg correction for multiple testing. TCRdb reprocessed the reads; each CDR3 protein sequence makes one entry, and DNA is unavailable. The V and J calls reflect TCRdb's pipeline rather than the authors' work. For this sample, the table gives about 170,000 distinct CDR3 sequences. The top ten clones comprise roughly 3% of the sample.

A remark on this clonotype: No antigen is known for it.

The cysteine opens and the phenylalanine closes a CDR3 of 16 amino acids. No DNA accompanies this entry. From each donor, an approximately 2.4 ml peripheral blood sample was collected into PAXgene tubes and kept at -80 degrees C. Total RNA was isolated from whole blood with the PAXgene blood miRNA kit on an automated QIAcube, without T cell sorting. Peripheral blood from monozygotic twin pairs who were concordant or discordant for inflammatory bowel disease underwent deep TCRalpha and TCRbeta repertoire profiling using unique molecular barcoding. For every twin pair, smoking habits were documented, and each individual was categorised as a current, former or never smoker.

The rearranged chain carries TRBV12-3 or TRBV12-4 and TRBJ2-1; TCRdb's D gene call, TRBD2, goes unchecked for lack of DNA. Sequencing was done on a sample of blood. The sequence was collected from a human donor with ulcerative colitis or Crohn's disease, or a healthy co-twin of an affected twin (not recorded which). The encoded CDR3 is CASSLALAGGLDEQFF.